This entry concerns a single T cell receptor (beta chain). Other DNA sequences in the same sample also yield this CDR3. The sample comes from a study of blood T cell repertoires in COVID-19. In the study overall: Samples taken during acute and convalescent COVID-19 were collected in the United States, Italy and Spain. Nucleic acid was either cDNA or gDNA, and it came from T cells, B-cell-depleted T cells, or PBMCs.

This CDR3 spans 12 amino acids. Per germline, CDR1 MNHEY and CDR2 SVGAGI. V was clipped by 6 bases and J by 2 bases, with 8 bases between them. Per the original data handling: Reference gene primer amplification yielded estimated nucleated cell counts. TCRdb's copy holds only in-frame clones and misses some; the assay was immunoSEQ multiplex PCR. That table furnishes V, J and clone size, whereas the DNA furnished D and trimming. The sample contains some 250,000 clones, 86% of which appear only once. The TCR was taken from a man aged 25-45 years who had recovered from COVID-19. The V and J genes are TRBV6-5 and TRBJ2-7, with a weak D call TRBD1 (5 bases). The sample taken for sequencing was peripheral blood. The CDR3 coding sequence is TGTGCCAGCAGCTCAGGGACCTACGAGCAGTACTTC. Its protein is CASSSGTYEQYF.